Listed below are T cell receptor beta chains from one sample, sequenced in a study of Graves' ophthalmopathy and Graves' hyperthyroidism. Using its own MiXCR run on the multiplex PCR reads, TCRdb lists one record per CDR3 protein. Of around 600,000 distinct CDR3 sequences in the sample, over 40% were seen once. Sequenced input: peripheral blood. These receptors all come from an adult man with Graves' ophthalmopathy. Both conserved end residues are part of each CDR3. A D gene is named only where the DNA matches it firmly. The size of a clone is reported for some rows only, either as once, few or many, or as a class for expanded clones.

size: many; D: TRBD1; V: TRBV24-1; J: TRBJ1-5; CDR3: CASSDRDRADSNQPQHF; DNA: TGTGCCAGCAGTGACCGGGACAGGGCCGATAGCAATCAGCCCCAGCATTTT
size: many; D: NA; V: TRBV5-5; J: TRBJ2-7; CDR3: CASSSWTGREQYF; DNA: TGTGCCAGCAGCTCCTGGACGGGGAGGGAGCAGTACTTC
size: once; D: TRBD1; V: TRBV10-3; J: TRBJ1-1; CDR3: CAIAGQGGDTEAFF; DNA: TGTGCCATCGCCGGACAGGGGGGGGATACTGAAGCTTTCTTT
size: NA; D: TRBD1; V: TRBV29-1; J: TRBJ1-2; CDR3: CSVWDRSNYGYTF; DNA: TGCAGCGTTTGGGACAGGTCTAACTATGGCTACACCTTC
size: many; D: NA; V: TRBV6-6; J: TRBJ1-2; CDR3: CASSYSEAGGYTF; DNA: TGTGCCAGCAGTTACTCCGAGGCAGGCGGCTACACCTTC
size: few; D: NA; V: TRBV20-1; J: TRBJ2-7; CDR3: CSARSPSAYEQYF; DNA: TGCAGTGCTAGGAGCCCAAGCGCCTACGAGCAGTACTTC
size: few; D: NA; V: TRBV2; J: TRBJ1-5; CDR3: CASSAPGRLQPQHF; DNA: TGTGCCAGCAGTGCACCCGGCAGGCTTCAGCCCCAGCATTTT
size: many; D: NA; V: TRBV12-3/TRBV12-4; J: TRBJ2-7; CDR3: CASTRGSGEEQYF; DNA: TGTGCCAGCACTAGGGGGTCCGGCGAGGAGCAGTACTTC
size: NA; D: NA; V: TRBV5-1; J: TRBJ1-4; CDR3: CASSRRGGEKLFF; DNA: TGTGCCAGCAGCCGAAGAGGGGGTGAAAAACTGTTTTTT
size: NA; D: NA; V: TRBV29-1; J: TRBJ1-5; CDR3: CSVAPGLASYEHF; DNA: TGCAGCGTTGCCCCGGGGCTAGCGAGCTACGAGCATTTT
size: NA; D: TRBD2; V: TRBV7-8; J: TRBJ2-3; CDR3: CASRHERGGGTGTQYF; DNA: TGTGCCAGCAGGCACGAGCGGGGAGGTGGCACAGGTACGCAGTATTTT
size: NA; D: TRBD1; V: TRBV12-3/TRBV12-4; J: TRBJ1-1; CDR3: CASSLRGWDSRSFAEAFF; DNA: TGTGCCAGCAGTTTACGTGGGTGGGACAGCCGGTCCTTTGCTGAAGCTTTCTTT
size: many; D: NA; V: TRBV7-2; J: TRBJ2-5; CDR3: CASSLVVKTVETQYF; DNA: TGTGCCAGCAGCTTAGTGGTTAAAACGGTAGAGACCCAGTACTTC
size: once; D: NA; V: TRBV7-9; J: TRBJ2-7; CDR3: CASSMNRLTTYEQYF; DNA: TGTGCCAGTAGTATGAACAGGCTGACCACCTACGAGCAGTACTTC
size: many; D: NA; V: TRBV7-3; J: TRBJ2-7; CDR3: CASSLSDRYEQYF; DNA: TGTGCCAGCAGCTTAAGCGACAGATACGAGCAGTACTTC
size: NA; D: TRBD1; V: TRBV10-3; J: TRBJ1-5; CDR3: CAISVPATTGAPQPQHF; DNA: TGTGCCATCAGCGTCCCCGCTACGACAGGGGCTCCTCAGCCCCAGCATTTT
size: many; D: NA; V: TRBV7-7; J: TRBJ2-2; CDR3: CASSWGGSTGELFF; DNA: TGTGCTAGCAGCTGGGGAGGCAGCACCGGGGAGCTGTTTTTT
size: few; D: NA; V: TRBV30; J: TRBJ1-4; CDR3: CAWSARVPTNEKLFF; DNA: TGTGCCTGGAGTGCCCGGGTTCCAACTAATGAAAAACTGTTTTTT
size: NA; D: NA; V: TRBV29-1; J: TRBJ2-5; CDR3: CSVDSEQAETQYF; DNA: TGCAGCGTTGATAGCGAGCAGGCGGAGACCCAGTACTTC
size: once; D: TRBD1; V: TRBV5-1; J: TRBJ1-2; CDR3: CASRDGGTGAGYTF; DNA: TGCGCCAGCAGGGATGGCGGGACAGGGGCTGGCTACACCTTC
size: once; D: TRBD2; V: TRBV10-3; J: TRBJ2-1; CDR3: CAISESLAELYNEQFF; DNA: TGTGCCATCAGTGAGTCTCTAGCGGAGCTATACAATGAGCAGTTCTTC
size: NA; D: TRBD1; V: TRBV5-1; J: TRBJ1-1; CDR3: CASSLRGHNTEAFF; DNA: TGCGCCAGCAGCTTAAGGGGGCATAACACTGAAGCTTTCTTT